Sequencing of this TCR beta chain was carried out in a study of siplizumab effects on memory and regulatory T cells. Findings and limits, study-wide: The study found naive T cells seemingly more diverse than memory cells and seemingly major alloresponse contributors.

The repertoire was sequenced with immunoSEQ multiplex PCR; TCRdb's copy has only in-frame clones and lacks some. The table shows about 52,000 clones, with 95% to 97% occurring only once. Details on this clone: Its specificity is not known.

The CDR3 length is 15 residues. Trimming shortened V by 6 bases and J by 9 bases, and 19 bases separated the two germline ends. CDR1 is SGDLS and CDR2 is YYNGEE in the germline V gene. The V and J genes are TRBV9 and TRBJ2-6; D is possibly TRBD1 or TRBD2 (5 bases each). The source of this sequence is a human donor in good health. The sample comprised naive CD4+ T cells sorted from blood. The DNA for the CDR3 is TGTGCCAGCACCAAAAACCGGGGCCCTTTCAACGTCCTGACTTTC. Amino acid sequence: CASTKNRGPFNVLTF.